This TCR beta chain was found in a study of cytomegalovirus exposure and HLA in healthy donors. Study background: From donors who were HLA-typed, an early data release held around 80 million unique TCRs. Study-level findings and limits: Under in vitro conditions, three CMV-associated chains were confirmed as specific for CMV antigens. A later analysis linked a missense variant in DCLRE1C to the trimming of TCR beta V and J genes.

Use of 60 Vbeta and 13 Jbeta primers characterized the PCR. TCRdb's table, derived via immunoSEQ multiplex PCR, lists solely in-frame clones and lacks some. This table holds under 150,000 clones, over 75% found once. Worth noting for this clone: Its antigen is still unknown.

Germline V CDR1 and CDR2: SGHRS, YFSETQ. V dropped 4 bases and J dropped 0 bases, with 13 bases sitting between them. CDR3 length: 15 amino acids. The receptor was isolated from a woman aged 50 to 65 in good health and CMV-seropositive. Sequences were obtained from PBMCs. This sequence joins TRBV5-1 and TRBJ1-2; D is uncertain. CDR3 nucleotides: TGCGCCAGCAGCCCCGCGGTCAGAGCTAACTATGGCTACACCTTC. Translation gives CASSPAVRANYGYTF.